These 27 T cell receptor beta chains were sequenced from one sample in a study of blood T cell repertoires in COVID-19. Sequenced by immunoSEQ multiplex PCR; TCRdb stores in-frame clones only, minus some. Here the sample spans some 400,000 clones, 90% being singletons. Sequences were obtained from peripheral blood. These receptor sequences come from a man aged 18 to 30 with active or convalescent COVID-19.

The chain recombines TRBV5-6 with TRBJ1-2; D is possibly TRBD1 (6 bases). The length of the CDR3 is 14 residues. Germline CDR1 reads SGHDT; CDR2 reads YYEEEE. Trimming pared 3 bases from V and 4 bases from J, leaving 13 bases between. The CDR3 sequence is CASSWQGLIYGYTF. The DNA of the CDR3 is TGTGCCAGCAGCTGGCAGGGGCTTATCTATGGCTACACCTTC.

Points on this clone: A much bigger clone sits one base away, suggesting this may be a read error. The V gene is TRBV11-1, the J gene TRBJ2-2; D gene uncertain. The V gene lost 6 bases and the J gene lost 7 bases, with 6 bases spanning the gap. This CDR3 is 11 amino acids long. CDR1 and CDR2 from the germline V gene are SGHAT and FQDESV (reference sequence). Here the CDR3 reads CASSRSGELFF. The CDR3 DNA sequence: TGTGCCAGCAGTCGCAGCGGGGAGCTGTTTTTT.

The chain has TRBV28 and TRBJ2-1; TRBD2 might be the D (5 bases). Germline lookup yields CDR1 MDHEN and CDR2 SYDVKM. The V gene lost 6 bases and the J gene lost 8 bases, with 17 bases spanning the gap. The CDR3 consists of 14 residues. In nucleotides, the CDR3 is TGTGCCAGCAGGAATGGGAACGGGATCTATGAGCAGTTCTTC. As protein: CASRNGNGIYEQFF.

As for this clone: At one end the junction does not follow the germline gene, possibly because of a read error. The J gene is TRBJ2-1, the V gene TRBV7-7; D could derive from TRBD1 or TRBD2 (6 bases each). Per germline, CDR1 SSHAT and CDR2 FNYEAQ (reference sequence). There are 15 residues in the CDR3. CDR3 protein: CASSVGQRVTDEQFF. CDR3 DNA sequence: TGTGCTAGCAGCGTAGGACAGCGGGTTACGGATGAGCAGTTCTTC.

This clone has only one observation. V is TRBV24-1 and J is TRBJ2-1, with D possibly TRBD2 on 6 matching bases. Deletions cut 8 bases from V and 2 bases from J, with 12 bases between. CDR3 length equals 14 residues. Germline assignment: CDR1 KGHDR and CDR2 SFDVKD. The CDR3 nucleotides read TGTGCCACCACCGCGGGGCCAACCTACAATGAGCAGTTCTTC. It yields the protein CATTAGPTYNEQFF.

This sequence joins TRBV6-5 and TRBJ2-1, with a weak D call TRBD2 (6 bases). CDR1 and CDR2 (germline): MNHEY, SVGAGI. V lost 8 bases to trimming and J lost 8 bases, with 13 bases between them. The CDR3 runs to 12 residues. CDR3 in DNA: TGTGCCAGCGGACTTGGGGAGGATGAGCAGTTCTTC. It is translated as CASGLGEDEQFF.

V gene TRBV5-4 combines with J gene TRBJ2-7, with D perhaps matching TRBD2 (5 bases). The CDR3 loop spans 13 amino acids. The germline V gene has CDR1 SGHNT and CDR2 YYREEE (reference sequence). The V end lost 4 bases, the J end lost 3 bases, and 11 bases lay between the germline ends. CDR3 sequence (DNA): TGTGCCAGCAGCCTTTCGAGGGACTACGAGCAGTACTTC. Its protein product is CASSLSRDYEQYF. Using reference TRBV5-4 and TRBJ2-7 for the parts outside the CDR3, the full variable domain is ETGVTQSPTHLIKTRGQQVTLRCSSQSGHNTVSWYQQALGQGPQFIFQYYREEENGRGNFPPRFSGLQFPNYSSELNVNALELDDSALYLCASSLSRDYEQYFGPGTRLTVT.

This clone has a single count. CDR3 sequence: CASSYEAGGYQETQYF. CDR3 bases: TGTGCCAGCAGTTACGAGGCCGGCGGGTACCAAGAGACCCAGTACTTC. J is TRBJ2-5 and V is TRBV6-2 or TRBV6-3, with D possibly TRBD2 on 5 matching bases. The CDR3 extends over 16 amino acids. V was pared by 2 bases and J by 0 bases, with 13 bases between. CDR1 MNHEY and CDR2 SVGEGT come from the germline V gene.

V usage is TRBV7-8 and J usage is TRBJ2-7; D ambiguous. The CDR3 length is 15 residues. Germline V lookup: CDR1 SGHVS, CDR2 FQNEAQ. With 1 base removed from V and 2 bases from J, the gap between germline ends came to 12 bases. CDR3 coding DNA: TGTGCCAGCAGCTTAGATGGGCAGCCCCCCTACGAGCAGTACTTC. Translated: CASSLDGQPPYEQYF. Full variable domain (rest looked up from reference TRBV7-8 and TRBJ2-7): GAGVSQSPRYKVAKRGQDVALRCDPISGHVSLFWYQQALGQGPEFLTYFQNEAQLDKSGLPSDRFFAERPEGSVSTLKIQRTQQEDSAVYLCASSLDGQPPYEQYFGPGTRLTVT.

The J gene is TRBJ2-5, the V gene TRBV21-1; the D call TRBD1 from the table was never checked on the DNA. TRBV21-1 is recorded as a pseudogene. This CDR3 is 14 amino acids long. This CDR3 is CASPPDRQQETQYF. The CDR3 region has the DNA TGTGCCAGCCCCCCGGACAGGCAACAAGAGACCCAGTACTTC.

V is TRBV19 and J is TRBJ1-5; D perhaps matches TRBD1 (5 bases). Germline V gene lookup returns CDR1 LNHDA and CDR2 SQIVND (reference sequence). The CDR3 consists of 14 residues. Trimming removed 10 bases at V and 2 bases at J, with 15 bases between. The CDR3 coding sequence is TGTGCCACCCGAGTCGGCAGGGGCAATCAGCCCCAGCATTTT. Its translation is CATRVGRGNQPQHF.

The CDR3 coding sequence is TGTGCCAGCAGCCCCCGGGGGGGGGAGGGCCGGAGTTCTGAGCAGTTCTTC. Translated: CASSPRGGEGRSSEQFF. The chain has TRBV13 and TRBJ2-1; TRBD2 matches 8 bases. J gave up 9 bases and V 5 bases, and 18 bases lay outside the gene matches. Germline loops: CDR1 PRHDT, CDR2 FYEKMQ (reference sequence). The CDR3 is 17 residues long.

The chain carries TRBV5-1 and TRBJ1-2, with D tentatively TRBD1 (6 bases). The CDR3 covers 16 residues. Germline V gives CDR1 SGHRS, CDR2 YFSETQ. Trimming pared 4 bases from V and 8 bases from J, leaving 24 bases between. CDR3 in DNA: TGCGCCAGCAGCACAACTCCGGGACATACTAAATGGGGCTACACCTTC. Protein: CASSTTPGHTKWGYTF.

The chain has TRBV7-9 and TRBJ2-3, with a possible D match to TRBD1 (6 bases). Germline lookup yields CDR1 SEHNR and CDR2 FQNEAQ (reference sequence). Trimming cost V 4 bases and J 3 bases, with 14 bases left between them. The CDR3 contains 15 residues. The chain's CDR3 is CASSSEQGVTDTQYF. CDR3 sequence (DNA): TGTGCCAGCAGCTCGGAACAGGGTGTAACAGATACGCAGTATTTT.

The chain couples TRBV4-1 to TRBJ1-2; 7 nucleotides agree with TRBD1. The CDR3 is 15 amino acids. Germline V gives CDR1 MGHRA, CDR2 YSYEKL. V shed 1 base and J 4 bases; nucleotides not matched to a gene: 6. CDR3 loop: CASSQGTGGPYGYTF. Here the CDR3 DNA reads TGCGCCAGCAGCCAAGGGACAGGCGGCCCCTATGGCTACACCTTC.

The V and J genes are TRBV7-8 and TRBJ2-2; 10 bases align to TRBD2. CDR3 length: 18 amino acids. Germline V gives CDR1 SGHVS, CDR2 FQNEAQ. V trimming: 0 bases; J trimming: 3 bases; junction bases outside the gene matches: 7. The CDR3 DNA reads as TGTGCCAGCAGCTTAGCAGGGCTAGCGGGGGCCTACACCGGGGAGCTGTTTTTT. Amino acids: CASSLAGLAGAYTGELFF.

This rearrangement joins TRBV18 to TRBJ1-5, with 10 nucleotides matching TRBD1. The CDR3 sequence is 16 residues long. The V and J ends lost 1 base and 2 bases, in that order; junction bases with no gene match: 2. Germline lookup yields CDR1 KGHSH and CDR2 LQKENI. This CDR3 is CASSPRTGGRNQPQHF. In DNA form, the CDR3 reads TGTGCCAGCTCACCACGGACAGGGGGACGCAATCAGCCCCAGCATTTT.

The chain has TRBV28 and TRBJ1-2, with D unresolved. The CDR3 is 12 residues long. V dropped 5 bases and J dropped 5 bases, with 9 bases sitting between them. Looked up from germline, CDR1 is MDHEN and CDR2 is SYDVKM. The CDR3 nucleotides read TGTGCCAGCAGTCTGGCAGTGTATGGCTACACCTTC. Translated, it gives CASSLAVYGYTF.

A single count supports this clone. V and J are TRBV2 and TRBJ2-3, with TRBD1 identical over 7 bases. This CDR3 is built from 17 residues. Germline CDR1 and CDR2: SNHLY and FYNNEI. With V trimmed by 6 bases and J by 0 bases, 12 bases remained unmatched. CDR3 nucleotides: TGTGCCAGCAGGGGGTTTGACTGGGACAGAAGCACAGATACGCAGTATTTT. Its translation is CASRGFDWDRSTDTQYF.

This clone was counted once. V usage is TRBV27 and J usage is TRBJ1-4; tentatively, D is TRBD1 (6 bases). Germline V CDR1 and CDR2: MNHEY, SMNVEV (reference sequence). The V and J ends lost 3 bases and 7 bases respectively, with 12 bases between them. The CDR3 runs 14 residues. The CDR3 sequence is CASSLSRGLEKLFF. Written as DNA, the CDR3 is TGTGCCAGCAGTTTGTCCAGGGGTCTTGAAAAACTGTTTTTT. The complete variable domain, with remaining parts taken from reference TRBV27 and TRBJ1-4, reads EAQVTQNPRYLITVTGKKLTVTCSQNMNHEYMSWYRQDPGLGLRQIYYSMNVEVTDKGDVPEGYKVSRKEKRNFPLILESPSPNQTSLYFCASSLSRGLEKLFFGSGTQLSVL.

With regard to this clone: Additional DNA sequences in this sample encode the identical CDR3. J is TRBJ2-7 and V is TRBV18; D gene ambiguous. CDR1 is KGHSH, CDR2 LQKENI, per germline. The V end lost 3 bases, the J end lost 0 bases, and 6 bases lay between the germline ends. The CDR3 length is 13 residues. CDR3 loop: CASSPSVSYEQYF. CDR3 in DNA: TGTGCCAGCTCACCTTCGGTCTCCTACGAGCAGTACTTC.

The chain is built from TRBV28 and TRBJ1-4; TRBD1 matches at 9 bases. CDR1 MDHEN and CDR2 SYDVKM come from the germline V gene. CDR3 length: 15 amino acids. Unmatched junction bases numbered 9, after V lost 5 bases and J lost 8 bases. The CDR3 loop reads CASSTRGQGGEKLFF. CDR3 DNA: TGTGCCAGCAGTACCAGGGGACAGGGAGGGGAAAAACTGTTTTTT.

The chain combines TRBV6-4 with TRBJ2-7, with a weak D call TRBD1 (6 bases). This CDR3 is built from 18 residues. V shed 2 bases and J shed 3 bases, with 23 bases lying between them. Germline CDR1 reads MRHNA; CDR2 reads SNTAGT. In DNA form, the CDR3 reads TGTGCCAGCAGTGACACGCAATACAGGGTTTTAGGTTTCTACGAGCAGTACTTC. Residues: CASSDTQYRVLGFYEQYF.

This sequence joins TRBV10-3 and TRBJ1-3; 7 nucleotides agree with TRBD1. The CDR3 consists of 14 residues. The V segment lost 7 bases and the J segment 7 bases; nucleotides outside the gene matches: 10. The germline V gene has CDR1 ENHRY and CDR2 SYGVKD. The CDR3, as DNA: TGTGCCATCAAGGGAAAGGGGGCTATCAACACCATATATTTT. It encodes CAIKGKGAINTIYF.

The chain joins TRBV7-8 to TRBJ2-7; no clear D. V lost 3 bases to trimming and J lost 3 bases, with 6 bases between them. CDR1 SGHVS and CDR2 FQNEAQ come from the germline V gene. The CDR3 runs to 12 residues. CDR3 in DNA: TGTGCCAGCAGCTTTACAGACTACGAGCAGTACTTC. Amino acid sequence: CASSFTDYEQYF.

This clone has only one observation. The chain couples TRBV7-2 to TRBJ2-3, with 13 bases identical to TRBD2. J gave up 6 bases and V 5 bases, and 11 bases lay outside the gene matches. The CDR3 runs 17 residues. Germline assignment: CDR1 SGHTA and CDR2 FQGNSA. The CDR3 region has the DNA TGTGCCAGCAGCGCGGGACTAGCGGGAATGTTCGGGGATACGCAGTATTTT. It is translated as CASSAGLAGMFGDTQYF.

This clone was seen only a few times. The DNA for the CDR3 is TGTGCCAGCAGCCAAAGACAGGGGGCGGTTGGCTACACCTTC. This gives the protein CASSQRQGAVGYTF. The chain has TRBV3-1 (or the pseudogene TRBV3-2) and TRBJ1-2; 10 nucleotides match TRBD1. The V gene's germline CDR1 is LGHDT and CDR2 YNNKEL (reference sequence). The CDR3 has 14 amino acids. J gave up 7 bases and V 2 bases, and 4 bases lay outside the gene matches.